The rows below give T cell receptor beta chains drawn from one sample of a study of vaccination and CD4 T cells after COVID-19. Their target antigens are unknown. TCRdb re-derived calls from the PCR reads in MiXCR, one entry per CDR3 protein. The table records over 14,000 distinct CDR3 sequences, approximately 50% of them present only once. Input material: CD4+ T cells from blood, cultured in vitro. Receptors were obtained from a human donor who had recovered from COVID-19. Each CDR3 is given with its conserved first and last residue. The order of the fields is J gene, D gene, clone size, V gene, CDR3 DNA, CDR3 protein. A D gene is named only where the DNA matches it firmly. Some rows mark clone size as missing; the rest say once, few, many or name a class of expanded clone.

j_gene: TRBJ2-5
d_gene: TRBD1
abundance: -
v_gene: TRBV6-1
CDR3nt: TGTGCCAGCAGTCGACAGGGGCTCGGATGGCTCCAAGAGACCCAGTACTTC
CDR3aa: CASSRQGLGWLQETQYF

j_gene: TRBJ2-1
d_gene: TRBD2
abundance: -
v_gene: TRBV4-2
CDR3nt: TGTGCCAGCAGCCAAGCAAGGGGACGGCGGGGGGGGGAAAGCTCCTACAATGAGCAGTTCTTC
CDR3aa: CASSQARGRRGGESSYNEQFF

j_gene: TRBJ2-7
d_gene: -
abundance: -
v_gene: TRBV11-3
CDR3nt: TGTGCCAGCAGAAGGGACTCAAACTACGAGCAGTACTTC
CDR3aa: CASRRDSNYEQYF

j_gene: TRBJ2-5
d_gene: TRBD1
abundance: few
v_gene: TRBV6-1
CDR3nt: TGTGCCAGCAGGGATAACAGGGGTTTGGCAGAGACCCAGTACTTC
CDR3aa: CASRDNRGLAETQYF

j_gene: TRBJ1-6
d_gene: TRBD1
abundance: -
v_gene: TRBV28
CDR3nt: TGTGCCAGCACCCCTTGGGGACAGGGCGCGTCACCCCTCCACTTT
CDR3aa: CASTPWGQGASPLHF

j_gene: TRBJ2-5
d_gene: -
abundance: -
v_gene: TRBV7-9
CDR3nt: TGTGCCAGCAGTTCCCCCCGGCGGCTGGGGGAGACCCAGTACTTC
CDR3aa: CASSSPRRLGETQYF

j_gene: TRBJ1-5
d_gene: -
abundance: few
v_gene: TRBV7-8
CDR3nt: TGTGCCAGCAGCTCCCCAGGTGGACAGCGCAATCAGCCCCAGCATTTT
CDR3aa: CASSSPGGQRNQPQHF

j_gene: TRBJ1-4
d_gene: -
abundance: -
v_gene: TRBV7-9
CDR3nt: TGTGCCAGCAGCTTAGTAGGGAATGGTGAAAAACTGTTTTTT
CDR3aa: CASSLVGNGEKLFF

j_gene: TRBJ2-7
d_gene: TRBD1
abundance: -
v_gene: TRBV6-2/TRBV6-3
CDR3nt: TGTGCCAGCAGCCAGGGGGCCGAGCAGTACTTC
CDR3aa: CASSQGAEQYF

j_gene: TRBJ1-6
d_gene: -
abundance: few
v_gene: TRBV7-9
CDR3nt: TGTGCCAGCAGCCCCCCCGGCCAGTATAATTCACCCCTCCACTTT
CDR3aa: CASSPPGQYNSPLHF

j_gene: TRBJ1-1
d_gene: -
abundance: -
v_gene: TRBV5-6
CDR3nt: TGTGCCAGCAGCCAAAAGAACCGGGCCACTGAAGCTTTCTTT
CDR3aa: CASSQKNRATEAFF

j_gene: TRBJ2-1
d_gene: TRBD2
abundance: -
v_gene: TRBV7-7
CDR3nt: TGTGCCAGCAGCCCGACCTTTTTAGCGGGGGGAATCAATGAGCAGTTCTTC
CDR3aa: CASSPTFLAGGINEQFF

j_gene: TRBJ2-2
d_gene: -
abundance: large
v_gene: TRBV7-9
CDR3nt: TGTGCCAGCAGCCAGCTAGGGCGGACCGGGGAGCTGTTTTTT
CDR3aa: CASSQLGRTGELFF

j_gene: TRBJ2-7
d_gene: TRBD1
abundance: -
v_gene: TRBV27
CDR3nt: TGTGCCAGCAATTACTCCCCCGGACAGGTGGGCGAGCAGTACTTC
CDR3aa: CASNYSPGQVGEQYF

j_gene: TRBJ2-6
d_gene: -
abundance: -
v_gene: TRBV4-1
CDR3nt: TGCGCCAGCAGCCCCGTGGGCGGACGGCCCTCTGGGGCCAACGTCCTGACTTTC
CDR3aa: CASSPVGGRPSGANVLTF

j_gene: TRBJ2-7
d_gene: TRBD2
abundance: -
v_gene: TRBV28
CDR3nt: TGTGCCAGCAGTTTCCTAGCGGGGGTCACCTACGAGCAGTACTTC
CDR3aa: CASSFLAGVTYEQYF

j_gene: TRBJ2-7
d_gene: -
abundance: -
v_gene: TRBV12-3/TRBV12-4
CDR3nt: TGTGCCAGCAGTCTAGGTGGAAAGCAGTACTTC
CDR3aa: CASSLGGKQYF

j_gene: TRBJ1-5
d_gene: -
abundance: -
v_gene: TRBV20-1
CDR3nt: TGCAGTGCCCCGACGGACGGCTCCTATAGCAATCAGCCCCAGCATTTT
CDR3aa: CSAPTDGSYSNQPQHF

j_gene: TRBJ2-5
d_gene: -
abundance: -
v_gene: TRBV27
CDR3nt: TGTGCCAGCAGTTTTTCGGGGACCACAGAGACCCAGTACTTC
CDR3aa: CASSFSGTTETQYF

j_gene: TRBJ1-1
d_gene: -
abundance: -
v_gene: TRBV11-2
CDR3nt: TGTGCCAGCAGCTTAGATCTCCCATCGATGAACACTGAAGCTTTCTTT
CDR3aa: CASSLDLPSMNTEAFF

j_gene: TRBJ1-5
d_gene: -
abundance: few
v_gene: TRBV21-1
CDR3nt: TGTGCCAGCAGCAAAGTTCGGGGATTCAAGCAGCCCCAGCATTTT
CDR3aa: CASSKVRGFKQPQHF

j_gene: TRBJ2-7
d_gene: -
abundance: -
v_gene: TRBV6-1
CDR3nt: TGTGCCAGCAGTGTCACCTACGAGCAGTACTTC
CDR3aa: CASSVTYEQYF

j_gene: TRBJ2-7
d_gene: TRBD1
abundance: -
v_gene: TRBV4-3
CDR3nt: TGCGCCAGCAGCCAAGAATTTGGCGACAGGGGCTACGAGCAGTACTTC
CDR3aa: CASSQEFGDRGYEQYF

j_gene: TRBJ1-6
d_gene: -
abundance: once
v_gene: TRBV12-3/TRBV12-4
CDR3nt: TGTGCCAGTGCCCTTATGAATTCACCCCTCCACTTT
CDR3aa: CASALMNSPLHF

j_gene: TRBJ1-5
d_gene: TRBD1
abundance: -
v_gene: TRBV6-1
CDR3nt: TGTGCCAGCAAACAGGGGACTAGCAATCAGCCCCAGCATTTT
CDR3aa: CASKQGTSNQPQHF

j_gene: TRBJ2-2
d_gene: TRBD2
abundance: -
v_gene: TRBV20-1
CDR3nt: TGCAGTGCTAGAGGGGAGCGGGGGAGCACCGGGGAGCTGTTTTTT
CDR3aa: CSARGERGSTGELFF

j_gene: TRBJ1-2
d_gene: -
abundance: -
v_gene: TRBV28
CDR3nt: TGTGCCAGCAGTTTAAGGCCAGTTGAAGGCTACACCTTC
CDR3aa: CASSLRPVEGYTF

j_gene: TRBJ1-2
d_gene: -
abundance: few
v_gene: TRBV6-1
CDR3nt: TGTGCCAGCAGCCTGGGACGGAACTATGGCTACACCTTC
CDR3aa: CASSLGRNYGYTF

j_gene: TRBJ1-1
d_gene: -
abundance: few
v_gene: TRBV12-3/TRBV12-4
CDR3nt: TGTGCCAGCAGTTTACTCCCTGGGAACACTGAAGCTTTCTTT
CDR3aa: CASSLLPGNTEAFF

j_gene: TRBJ1-2
d_gene: -
abundance: few
v_gene: TRBV7-2
CDR3nt: TGTGCCAGCAGCTTAAAGTCTGGGACTAACTATGGCTACACCTTC
CDR3aa: CASSLKSGTNYGYTF

j_gene: TRBJ2-5
d_gene: -
abundance: few
v_gene: TRBV20-1
CDR3nt: TGCAGTGCTAGACCTAGGACCGGGCAAGAGACCCAGTACTTC
CDR3aa: CSARPRTGQETQYF

j_gene: TRBJ1-2
d_gene: TRBD1
abundance: -
v_gene: TRBV7-2
CDR3nt: TGTGCCAGCAGCTGGTCCCGGGACAGCCGAGGATATGGCTACACCTTC
CDR3aa: CASSWSRDSRGYGYTF

j_gene: TRBJ2-5
d_gene: -
abundance: -
v_gene: TRBV20-1
CDR3nt: TGCAGTGCTAGTGGCTGGGGGCCCACCTTACAAGAGACCCAGTACTTC
CDR3aa: CSASGWGPTLQETQYF

j_gene: TRBJ2-1
d_gene: TRBD1
abundance: -
v_gene: TRBV27
CDR3nt: TGTGCCAGCACCCCCCTCGGACAGGGGGGCCCCAATGAGCAGTTCTTC
CDR3aa: CASTPLGQGGPNEQFF

j_gene: TRBJ2-2
d_gene: TRBD2
abundance: medium-sized
v_gene: TRBV19
CDR3nt: TGTGCCAGCAAGGGACTAGCGGTGGGGGGGGAGCTGTTTTTT
CDR3aa: CASKGLAVGGELFF

j_gene: TRBJ1-5
d_gene: -
abundance: few
v_gene: TRBV11-2
CDR3nt: TGTGCCAGCAGCTTTAGACACGGTAGCAATCAGCCCCAGCATTTT
CDR3aa: CASSFRHGSNQPQHF

j_gene: TRBJ2-5
d_gene: TRBD2
abundance: -
v_gene: TRBV6-1
CDR3nt: TGTGCCAGCAGTGGGGGGGGACCGGTGGAAGAGACCCAGTACTTC
CDR3aa: CASSGGGPVEETQYF

j_gene: TRBJ1-5
d_gene: -
abundance: few
v_gene: TRBV24-1
CDR3nt: TGTGCCACCAGTGCAGACAATCAGCCCCAGCATTTT
CDR3aa: CATSADNQPQHF

j_gene: TRBJ1-5
d_gene: TRBD1
abundance: -
v_gene: TRBV19
CDR3nt: TGTGCCAGTAGACAGGGGTGGGGGGTTAGCAATCAGCCCCAGCATTTT
CDR3aa: CASRQGWGVSNQPQHF

j_gene: TRBJ2-5
d_gene: -
abundance: -
v_gene: TRBV30
CDR3nt: TGTGCCTGGAGTCAGGGGGGGAGGGCCGAGGAGACCCAGTACTTC
CDR3aa: CAWSQGGRAEETQYF

j_gene: TRBJ2-3
d_gene: -
abundance: few
v_gene: TRBV24-1
CDR3nt: TGTGCCACCAGTGACCCTGACACAGATACGCAGTATTTT
CDR3aa: CATSDPDTDTQYF

j_gene: TRBJ1-4
d_gene: -
abundance: few
v_gene: TRBV20-1
CDR3nt: TGCAGTGCACGACGCGGGGCTCTAACTAATGAAAAACTGTTTTTT
CDR3aa: CSARRGALTNEKLFF

j_gene: TRBJ1-2
d_gene: -
abundance: -
v_gene: TRBV6-1
CDR3nt: TGTGCCAGCAGTGCCCGGCGGGGGGGGGCACCTAACTATGGCTACACCTTC
CDR3aa: CASSARRGGAPNYGYTF

j_gene: TRBJ2-7
d_gene: TRBD1
abundance: large
v_gene: TRBV20-1
CDR3nt: TGCAGTGCTAGAGAGGGGACAGGGGGATACGAGCAGTACTTC
CDR3aa: CSAREGTGGYEQYF

j_gene: TRBJ1-2
d_gene: TRBD1
abundance: few
v_gene: TRBV7-9
CDR3nt: TGTGCCAGCAGCTTCTCCCCCGGGACAGGTCAAGTAAACTATGGCTACACCTTC
CDR3aa: CASSFSPGTGQVNYGYTF

j_gene: TRBJ1-4
d_gene: TRBD1
abundance: medium-sized
v_gene: TRBV20-1
CDR3nt: TGCAGTACCTTCGGTCGAAACAGGGGCCGTAATGAAAAACTGTTTTTT
CDR3aa: CSTFGRNRGRNEKLFF

j_gene: TRBJ1-6
d_gene: TRBD1
abundance: -
v_gene: TRBV6-1
CDR3nt: TGTGCCACACGGGACAGCCGAACCTATAATTCACCCCTCCACTTT
CDR3aa: CATRDSRTYNSPLHF

j_gene: TRBJ1-5
d_gene: TRBD1
abundance: -
v_gene: TRBV23-1
CDR3nt: TGCGCCAGCAGTCAGCGGACAGGGGGGTTGGGTCAGCCCCAGCATTTT
CDR3aa: CASSQRTGGLGQPQHF

j_gene: TRBJ1-3
d_gene: -
abundance: -
v_gene: TRBV7-8
CDR3nt: TGTGCCAGCAGCTCCCGAAGGCGAGGCTCTGGAAACACCATATATTTT
CDR3aa: CASSSRRRGSGNTIYF

j_gene: TRBJ2-5
d_gene: -
abundance: once
v_gene: TRBV12-2
CDR3nt: TGTGCAAGTCGCTTTCCGGGACCCTACCAAGAGACCCAGTACTTC
CDR3aa: CASRFPGPYQETQYF

j_gene: TRBJ1-5
d_gene: -
abundance: few
v_gene: TRBV28
CDR3nt: TGTGCCAAGCTGCAGGACACCCAGCATTTT
CDR3aa: CAKLQDTQHF